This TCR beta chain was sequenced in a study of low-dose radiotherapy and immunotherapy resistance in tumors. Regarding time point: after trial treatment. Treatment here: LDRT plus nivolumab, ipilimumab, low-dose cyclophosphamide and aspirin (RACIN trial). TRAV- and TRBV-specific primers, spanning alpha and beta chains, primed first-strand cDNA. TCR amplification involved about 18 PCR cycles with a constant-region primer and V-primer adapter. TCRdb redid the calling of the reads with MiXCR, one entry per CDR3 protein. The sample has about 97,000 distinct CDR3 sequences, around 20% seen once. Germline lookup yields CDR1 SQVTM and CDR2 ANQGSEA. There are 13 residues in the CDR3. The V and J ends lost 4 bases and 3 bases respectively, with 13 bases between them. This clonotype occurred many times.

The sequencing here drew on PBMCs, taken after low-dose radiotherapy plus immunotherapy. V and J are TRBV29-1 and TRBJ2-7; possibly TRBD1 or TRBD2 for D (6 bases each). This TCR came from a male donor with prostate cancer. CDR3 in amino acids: CSVVWGAGYEQYF. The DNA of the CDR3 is TGCAGCGTTGTGTGGGGGGCCGGCTACGAGCAGTACTTC.